The clone carrying this T cell receptor (beta chain) has a handful of counts. Its antigen remains unidentified. This sample was taken from a study of OX40 agonist ivuxolimab in advanced cancers. Drawing of blood for sampling happened at baseline, at cycle 4 day 1, and at cycle 7 day 1. The CDR3 loop spans 15 amino acids. The J segment lost 3 bases and the V segment lost 4 bases, leaving 10 bases of the junction unmatched. Germline V gene data show CDR1 as GTSNPN and CDR2 as SVGIG (reference sequence). Using immunoSEQ multiplex PCR, the repertoire was profiled, and TCRdb retains in-frame clones only, with some absent. The data hold tens of thousands of clones, with 70% to 90% observed a single time. General observations from the study: Within 6 weeks, CD4+ and CD8+ blood T cells expanded clonally at 0.1 to 3.0 mg/kg.

The sample here was CD4+ or CD8+ T cells sorted from blood, taken in a trial of the OX40 agonist ivuxolimab. The clonotype comes from an adult with an advanced solid tumor such as melanoma, head and neck, liver or kidney cancer. The chain has TRBV30 and TRBJ1-2, with 8 bases matching TRBD1. CDR3 bases: TGTGCCTGGAAGTTGGACAGGGACATTCACTATGGCTACACCTTC. Amino acids: CAWKLDRDIHYGYTF.